The source of this T cell receptor (beta chain) is a study of shared clonotypes between healthy human individuals. Whole-study findings and limits: It was the few donors that limited the genetic and exposure-history diversity represented.

Cells designated naive CD8 were CD45RO-negative and were positively selected for CCR7, with terminally differentiated effector memory CD45RA+ cells excluded. Each donor was a Caucasian adult residing in Nashville, Tennessee. In regard to this clone: Its antigen is undetermined.

Germline lookup yields CDR1 LNHDA and CDR2 SQIVND (reference sequence). This CDR3 spans 15 amino acids. V was clipped by 5 bases and J by 0 bases, with 14 bases between them. Sequencing used immunoSEQ multiplex PCR; TCRdb keeps in-frame clones, though not all of them. The repertoire consists of millions of clones, with approximately 95% occurring once and the leading ten covering roughly 1%. The sample comprised naive CD8+ T cells sorted from blood. The sequence derives from a man aged 18 to 30 in good health. The chain employs TRBV19 and TRBJ2-7, with D possibly being TRBD1 or TRBD2 (5 bases each). In nucleotides, the CDR3 is TGTGCCAGTAGTGTGGGGGAATTCTCCTCCTACGAGCAGTACTTC. Translating it yields CASSVGEFSSYEQYF.